This T cell receptor beta chain was identified in a study of lymphopenia after photon versus proton radiotherapy. Comments on this clone: Its matching antigen is unknown.

Some clones are missing from TCRdb's copy, which holds only in-frame ones; the method was immunoSEQ multiplex PCR. Of 25,000 to 35,000 clones listed, 85% to 90% are singletons. General study points: Post-nadir TCR diversity decline inversely tracked overall survival among those who died. Post-nadir diversity loss with photons came from oligoclonal expansion, particularly CD8+ Temra cells. Better survival with proton therapy was suggested as possible, not demonstrated. Under photons, naive T cells and diversity fell while effector/memory populations rose.

This material consisted of peripheral blood, taken from a patient treated with proton-based radiotherapy. This receptor was taken from a woman aged 70-85 years with pancreatic cancer. Some clones in this sample may be carry-over from other donors' samples.

CDR3 in DNA: TGTGCCAGCAGCTTGGTAGCGGAGGGCTACAATGAGCAGTTCTTC. It translates to CASSLVAEGYNEQFF. The rearrangement uses TRBV5-4 and TRBJ2-1; weak D call: TRBD2 (6 bases). This CDR3 has 15 amino acids. Germline CDR1 reads SGHNT; CDR2 reads YYREEE (reference sequence). V was trimmed by 0 bases and J by 3 bases, leaving 10 bases between them.